The entry below describes one TCR beta chain. The same CDR3 also results from other DNA sequences found in this sample. This entry comes from a study of OX40 agonist ivuxolimab in advanced cancers. CDR1 and CDR2 (germline): LNHDA, SQIVND (reference sequence). CDR3 size: 15 residues. With 3 bases removed from V and 0 bases from J, the gap between germline ends came to 9 bases. Blood sampling was done at baseline, cycle 4 day 1, and cycle 7 day 1. Clones were sequenced by immunoSEQ multiplex PCR, and TCRdb holds only the in-frame ones, with some missing. The sample has fewer than 70,000 clones; approximately 90% are singletons.

The source is an adult with an advanced solid tumor such as melanoma, head and neck, liver or kidney cancer. Specimen: CD4+ or CD8+ T cells sorted from blood, collected in a trial of the OX40 agonist ivuxolimab. The rearrangement uses TRBV19 and TRBJ2-1; D ambiguous. CDR3 nucleotide sequence: TGTGCCAGTAGTATGGTGGGAAACTCCTACAATGAGCAGTTCTTC. Translating gives CASSMVGNSYNEQFF.